The 12 T cell receptor beta chains below were found in one sample sequenced in a study of siplizumab effects on memory and regulatory T cells. Some clones are missing from TCRdb's copy, which holds only in-frame ones; the method was immunoSEQ multiplex PCR. The table lists roughly 26,000 clones, 70% to 85% of them singletons. Sequencing input: memory CD4+ T cells sorted from blood. The receptors were sampled from a human donor in good health.

This sequence joins TRBV7-6 and TRBJ2-5, with a possible D match to TRBD1 (6 bases). Germline CDR1 reads SGHVS; CDR2 reads FNYEAQ. Trimming cost V 7 bases and J 4 bases, with 16 bases left between them. The CDR3 is 14 residues long. In nucleotides, the CDR3 is TGTGCCAGCAAGTTGAGTGGGGGCGGAGAGACCCAGTACTTC. This sequence encodes CASKLSGGGETQYF.

The CDR3 region is CASSQVPGWQETQYF. The CDR3 DNA follows: TGCGCCAGCAGCCAAGTTCCGGGATGGCAAGAGACCCAGTACTTC. This chain uses TRBV4-1 with TRBJ2-5; D possibly corresponds to TRBD2 (5 bases). The CDR3 runs 15 residues. Germline V CDR1 and CDR2: MGHRA, YSYEKL. Between the trimmed V and J ends, which lost 1 base and 2 bases, there was a span of 11 bases.

The chain combines TRBV28 with TRBJ1-5, with 8 bases that match TRBD1. Looked up from germline, CDR1 is MDHEN and CDR2 is SYDVKM. CDR3 length equals 14 residues. With 6 bases clipped from V and 6 bases from J, the junction kept 7 bases outside the gene matches. The CDR3 loop is CASSRTGFGQPQHF. As DNA, the CDR3 is TGTGCCAGCAGCCGGACAGGGTTTGGTCAGCCCCAGCATTTT.

This clone appeared once. The chain links TRBV15 to TRBJ2-2; D possibly corresponds to TRBD2 (5 bases). Germline V gives CDR1 LNHNV, CDR2 YYDKDF (reference sequence). There are 15 residues in the CDR3. V was pared by 0 bases and J by 6 bases, with 11 bases between. The CDR3 protein is CATSRDRQRAGELFF. CDR3 nucleotide sequence: TGTGCCACCAGCAGAGATCGCCAGAGGGCCGGGGAGCTGTTTTTT.

This clone was detected once. This rearrangement joins TRBV5-5 to TRBJ2-1, with D possibly matching TRBD1 (6 bases). The ends were cut back, 3 bases at V and 4 bases at J, with 17 bases in the middle. CDR1 is SGHKS and CDR2 is YYEKEE in the germline V gene (reference sequence). The CDR3 spans 16 residues. The CDR3 spells CASSYNTGTNYNEQFF. The DNA of the CDR3 is TGTGCCAGCAGCTATAATACCGGGACAAATTACAATGAGCAGTTCTTC. Full variable domain (missing parts from reference TRBV5-5 and TRBJ2-1): DAGVTQSPTHLIKTRGQQVTLRCSPISGHKSVSWYQQVLGQGPQFIFQYYEKEERGRGNFPDRFSARQFPNYSSELNVNALLLGDSALYLCASSYNTGTNYNEQFFGPGTRLTVL.

The rearrangement links TRBV29-1 to TRBJ1-3; D ambiguous. Germline V CDR1 and CDR2: SQVTM, ANQGSEA. Trimming pared 0 bases from V and 6 bases from J, leaving 6 bases between. This CDR3 has 12 residues. This CDR3 is CSVEEGINTIYF. The CDR3 bases are TGCAGCGTTGAAGAGGGAATAAACACCATATATTTT.

The V and J genes are TRBV5-1 and TRBJ2-2; 11 bases align to TRBD2. Trimming took 4 bases from V and 3 from J; bases not matched to a gene: 8. CDR3 size: 17 residues. Germline V CDR1 and CDR2: SGHRS, YFSETQ. As DNA, the CDR3 is TGCGCCAGCAGCGGGACTACTAGCGGGAGTTACACCGGGGAGCTGTTTTTT. As protein: CASSGTTSGSYTGELFF.

The chain has TRBV4-1 and TRBJ2-2, with 8 bases aligning to TRBD1. From germline, CDR1 is MGHRA and CDR2 YSYEKL. Trimming took 4 bases from V and 1 from J; bases not matched to a gene: 5. The CDR3 length is 16 residues. CDR3 amino acids: CASSRVQGVNTGELFF. As DNA, the CDR3 is TGCGCCAGCAGCCGAGTACAGGGGGTGAACACCGGGGAGCTGTTTTTT.

This sequence joins TRBV30 and TRBJ2-7, with 7 bases aligning to TRBD1. Germline CDR1 is GTSNPN and CDR2 is SVGIG (reference sequence). The CDR3 is 17 amino acids. Trimming took 2 bases from V and 6 from J; bases not matched to a gene: 19. For the CDR3, the DNA is TGTGCCTGGAGTACTATGCTCCGGGACAGCTCATCTCCCGAGCAGTACTTC. This sequence encodes CAWSTMLRDSSSPEQYF.

This CDR3 is CASSLQPGNEPQHF. The CDR3 nucleotides are TGTGCCAGCAGCTTACAGCCAGGGAACGAGCCCCAGCATTTT. The chain combines TRBV7-2 with TRBJ1-5; possible D gene TRBD1, 5 bases. Germline V CDR1 and CDR2: SGHTA, FQGNSA. The V end was cut by 2 bases, the J end by 8 bases, with 13 bases between. The CDR3 contains 14 residues.

V is TRBV5-4 and J is TRBJ2-1; 13 bases fit TRBD2. Germline-derived CDR1 and CDR2 are SGHNT and YYREEE (reference sequence). The CDR3 is made up of 18 amino acids. J was trimmed by 0 bases and V by 3 bases; bases with no gene match: 6. The CDR3 sequence is CASSSGTSGTSSYNEQFF. DNA of the CDR3: TGTGCCAGCAGCTCCGGGACTAGCGGGACCAGCTCCTACAATGAGCAGTTCTTC.

The chain combines TRBV5-4 with TRBJ2-1; D is possibly TRBD1 (7 bases). V lost 0 bases, J lost 4 bases, and 14 bases lay in between. Per the germline V gene, CDR1 is SGHNT and CDR2 is YYREEE (reference sequence). CDR3 length: 16 amino acids. The CDR3 protein is CASSLGGTVFYNEQFF. As DNA, the CDR3 is TGTGCCAGCAGCTTGGGCGGGACAGTGTTTTACAATGAGCAGTTCTTC.